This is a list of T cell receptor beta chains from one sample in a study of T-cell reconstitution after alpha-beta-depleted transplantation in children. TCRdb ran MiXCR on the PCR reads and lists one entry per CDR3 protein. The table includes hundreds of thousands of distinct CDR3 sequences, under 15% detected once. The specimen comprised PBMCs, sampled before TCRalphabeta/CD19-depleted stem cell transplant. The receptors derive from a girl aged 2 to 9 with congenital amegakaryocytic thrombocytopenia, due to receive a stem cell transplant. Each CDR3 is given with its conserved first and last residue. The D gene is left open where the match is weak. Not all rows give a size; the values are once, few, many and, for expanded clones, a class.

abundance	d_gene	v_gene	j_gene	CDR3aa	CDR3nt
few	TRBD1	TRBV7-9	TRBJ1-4	CASSVTRTGVNEKLFF	TGTGCCAGCAGCGTAACCCGGACAGGAGTTAATGAAAAACTGTTTTTT
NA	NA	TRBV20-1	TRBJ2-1	CRGGPSENEQFF	TGCAGGGGGGGCCCGTCGGAGAATGAGCAGTTCTTC
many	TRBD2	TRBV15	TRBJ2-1	CATSRDPAGEQEQFF	TGTGCCACCAGCAGAGATCCAGCGGGAGAGCAGGAGCAGTTCTTC
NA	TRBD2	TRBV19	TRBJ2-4	CASSIRAGEVKNIQYF	TGTGCCAGTAGTATACGGGCGGGAGAAGTCAAAAACATTCAGTACTTC
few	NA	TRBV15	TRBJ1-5	CATSRLNQPQHF	TGTGCCACCAGCAGGTTAAATCAGCCCCAGCATTTT
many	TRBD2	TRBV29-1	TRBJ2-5	CSVDSSGTRETQYF	TGCAGCGTTGACTCTAGCGGGACCCGAGAGACCCAGTACTTC
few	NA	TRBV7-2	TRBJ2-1	CASSPRGWTSNEQFF	TGTGCCAGCAGCCCCAGAGGATGGACCAGCAATGAGCAGTTCTTC
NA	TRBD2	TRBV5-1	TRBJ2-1	CASSIGTSGTSKSYNEQFF	TGCGCCAGCAGCATCGGGACTAGCGGAACATCTAAATCCTACAATGAGCAGTTCTTC
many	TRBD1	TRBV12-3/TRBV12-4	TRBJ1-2	CASSPGTGNGYTF	TGTGCCAGCAGTCCCGGGACAGGAAATGGCTACACCTTC
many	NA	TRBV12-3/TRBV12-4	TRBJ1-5	CASSLGGWGRSQPQHF	TGTGCCAGCAGCCTTGGTGGTTGGGGGCGTAGTCAGCCCCAGCATTTT
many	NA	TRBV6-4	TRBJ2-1	CASSVSTYNEQFF	TGTGCCAGCAGTGTCTCCACCTACAATGAGCAGTTCTTC
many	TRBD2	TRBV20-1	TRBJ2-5	CSASLAGGSAETQYF	TGCAGTGCTAGTCTAGCGGGAGGTTCTGCAGAGACCCAGTACTTC
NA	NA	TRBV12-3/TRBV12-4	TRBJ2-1	CASTSSHSISYNEQFF	TGTGCCAGCACTTCCTCCCACTCGATATCCTACAATGAGCAGTTCTTC
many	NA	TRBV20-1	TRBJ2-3	CSASNERPSTDTQYF	TGCAGTGCTAGTAACGAGCGCCCTAGCACAGATACGCAGTATTTT
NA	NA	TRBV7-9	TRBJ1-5	CASSQDGDQPQHF	TGTGCCAGCAGTCAGGACGGGGATCAGCCCCAGCATTTT
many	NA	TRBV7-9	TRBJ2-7	CASSLARTEGGVEQYF	TGTGCCAGCAGCTTAGCGCGGACAGAAGGGGGGGTCGAGCAGTACTTC
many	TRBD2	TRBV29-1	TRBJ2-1	CSVGLAYNEQFF	TGCAGCGTTGGACTAGCGTACAATGAGCAGTTCTTC
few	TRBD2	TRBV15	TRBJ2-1	CATTGLAGGNEQFF	TGTGCCACCACCGGACTAGCGGGAGGGAATGAGCAGTTCTTC
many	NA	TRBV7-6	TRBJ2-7	CASSLALSSREQYF	TGTGCCAGCAGCTTAGCTCTATCCTCGCGAGAGCAGTACTTC
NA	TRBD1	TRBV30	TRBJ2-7	CAWSPRWDRQYEQYF	TGTGCCTGGAGTCCACGCTGGGACAGGCAATACGAGCAGTACTTC
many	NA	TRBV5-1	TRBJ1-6	CASSLDLNRDYSPLHF	TGCGCCAGCAGCTTGGATTTAAATAGGGATTATTCACCCCTCCACTTT
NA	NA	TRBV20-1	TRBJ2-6	CSALDLSGANVLTF	TGCAGTGCTTTAGATCTGTCTGGGGCCAACGTCCTGACTTTC
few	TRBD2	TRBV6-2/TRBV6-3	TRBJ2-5	CASRGREQETQYF	TGTGCCAGCCGCGGGCGGGAGCAAGAGACCCAGTACTTC
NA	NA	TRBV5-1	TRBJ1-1	CASSFNIEGGDTEAFF	TGCGCCAGCAGCTTTAACATCGAGGGTGGGGACACTGAAGCTTTCTTT
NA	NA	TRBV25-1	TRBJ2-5	CASSATYQETQYF	TGTGCCAGCAGTGCCACATATCAAGAGACCCAGTACTTC
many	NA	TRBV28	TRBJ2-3	CASTLPGTDTQYF	TGTGCCAGCACTTTGCCAGGGACGGATACGCAGTATTTT
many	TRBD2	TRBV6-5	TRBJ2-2	CASSYFFGRPNTGELFF	TGTGCCAGCAGTTATTTTTTCGGGAGGCCGAACACCGGGGAGCTGTTTTTT
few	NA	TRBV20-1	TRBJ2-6	CCARGRVLDSGANVLTF	TGCTGTGCTAGAGGGCGGGTACTGGACTCTGGGGCCAACGTCCTGACTTTC
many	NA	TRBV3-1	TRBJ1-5	CASSQDINQPQHF	TGTGCCAGCAGCCAAGACATTAATCAGCCCCAGCATTTT
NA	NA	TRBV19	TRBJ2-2	CASSPRSGDDTGELFF	TGTGCCAGTAGTCCCCGGTCCGGAGATGACACCGGGGAGCTGTTTTTT
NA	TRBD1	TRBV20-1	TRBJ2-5	CSARENRGFSETQYF	TGCAGTGCTAGGGAAAACAGGGGGTTTAGTGAGACCCAGTACTTC
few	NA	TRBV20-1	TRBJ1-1	CSARGDLLNTEAFF	TGCAGTGCTAGAGGTGATCTCTTGAACACTGAAGCTTTCTTT
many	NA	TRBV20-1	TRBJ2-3	CSARVGSNADTQYF	TGCAGTGCTAGAGTCGGGAGTAACGCAGATACGCAGTATTTT
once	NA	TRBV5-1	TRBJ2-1	CASSPPGRSNEQFF	TGCGCCAGCAGCCCGCCCGGAAGGAGCAATGAGCAGTTCTTC
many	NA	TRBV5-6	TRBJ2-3	CASSLERIHTQYF	TGTGCCAGCAGCTTGGAACGGATTCATACGCAGTATTTT
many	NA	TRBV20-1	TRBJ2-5	CSAFRALKETQYF	TGCAGTGCCTTCCGCGCGTTGAAAGAGACCCAGTACTTC
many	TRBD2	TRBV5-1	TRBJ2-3	CASSLTSGIENTDTQYF	TGCGCCAGCTCGCTGACTAGCGGGATCGAAAACACAGATACGCAGTATTTT
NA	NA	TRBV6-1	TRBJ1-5	CASSELGPRRNQPQHF	TGTGCCAGCAGTGAACTGGGACCGCGGCGGAATCAGCCCCAGCATTTT
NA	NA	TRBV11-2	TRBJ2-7	CASSFHRENYEQYF	TGTGCCAGCAGCTTCCATCGTGAGAACTACGAGCAGTACTTC
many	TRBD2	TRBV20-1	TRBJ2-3	CSARSGAGGSADTQYF	TGCAGTGCTAGATCCGGAGCGGGAGGGTCGGCAGATACGCAGTATTTT
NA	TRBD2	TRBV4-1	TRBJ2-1	CASSQVFTPGLVNGEQFF	TGCGCCAGCAGCCAAGTTTTTACGCCGGGACTAGTCAACGGGGAGCAGTTCTTC
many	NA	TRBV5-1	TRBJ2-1	CASSTGTQNSYNEQFF	TGCGCCAGCAGCACCGGGACGCAGAACTCCTACAATGAGCAGTTCTTC
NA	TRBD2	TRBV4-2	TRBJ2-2	CASSQDPPAGGRTGELFF	TGTGCCAGCAGCCAAGACCCCCCAGCGGGAGGGCGGACCGGGGAGCTGTTTTTT
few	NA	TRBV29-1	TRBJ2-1	CSVEDIRRNNEQFF	TGCAGCGTTGAAGATATACGTAGAAACAATGAGCAGTTCTTC
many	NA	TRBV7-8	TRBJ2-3	CASSLDPSPSGLGTDTQYF	TGTGCCAGCAGCCTAGACCCTAGCCCATCTGGACTCGGGACAGATACGCAGTATTTT